These 27 T cell receptor beta chains were sequenced from one sample in a study of T cell responses to AZD1222 COVID-19 vaccine. TCRdb's table, derived via immunoSEQ multiplex PCR, lists solely in-frame clones and lacks some. This table holds about 180,000 clones, around 93% found once. The specimen was peripheral blood, collected 28 days after the second dose of the MenACWY control vaccine. These receptors were obtained from an adult who received the MenACWY meningococcal vaccine as a control.

The chain couples TRBV7-9 to TRBJ1-1; D ambiguous. V lost 11 bases and J lost 6, with 16 bases in between. Germline CDR1 reads SEHNR; CDR2 reads FQNEAQ (reference sequence). This CDR3 comprises 12 residues. CDR3 in DNA: TGTGCCGACTCAGGAGCTACTCCTGAAGCTTTCTTT. Its protein product is CADSGATPEAFF.

The rearrangement links TRBV20-1 to TRBJ1-1, with D hard to call. CDR3 length: 10 residues. CDR1 is DFQATT, CDR2 SNEGSKA, per germline (reference sequence). V was cut by 6 bases and J by 3 bases, with 5 bases left in between. The CDR3 DNA follows: TGCAGTGCCGGTGACACTGAAGCTTTCTTT. Translation: CSAGDTEAFF.

This clone was observed a single time. The chain links TRBV6-2 or TRBV6-3 to TRBJ1-2; 7 nucleotides line up with TRBD1. The CDR3 spans 15 residues. Trimming at V came to 2 bases and at J to 2 bases, leaving 5 bases not matched to a gene. Germline CDR1 MNHEY, CDR2 SVGEGT. DNA of the CDR3: TGTGCCAGCAGTTACCTTAGGACAGGAAACTATGGCTACACCTTC. It codes for CASSYLRTGNYGYTF.

The V gene is TRBV19, the J gene TRBJ2-1; D gene ambiguous. V lost 3 bases to trimming and J lost 7 bases, with 16 bases between them. This CDR3 contains 15 residues. Germline V CDR1 and CDR2: LNHDA, SQIVND (reference sequence). The CDR3 nucleotides read TGTGCCAGTAGTATCGGTCAGCGAAGGGAAAATGAGCAGTTCTTC. Amino acid sequence: CASSIGQRRENEQFF.

V is TRBV5-6 and J is TRBJ2-7; 7 nucleotides line up with TRBD1. The germline CDR1 and CDR2 sequences are SGHDT and YYEEEE. V lost 1 base, J lost 5 bases, and 3 bases stayed unmatched. This CDR3 comprises 13 residues. The CDR3, as DNA: TGTGCCAGCAGCTTGACAGGGGCGGACGAGCAGTACTTC. This translates into CASSLTGADEQYF.

This chain joins TRBV14 and TRBJ1-5; D is uncertain. The CDR3 sequence is 13 residues long. CDR1 and CDR2 (germline): SGHDN, FVKESK. V lost 4 bases and J 5 bases, leaving 9 bases between the germline ends. The chain's CDR3 is CASSRGEHQPQHF. In DNA, the CDR3 is TGTGCCAGCAGCCGTGGGGAGCATCAGCCCCAGCATTTT.

The chain carries TRBV6-5 and TRBJ1-1; D ambiguous. The length of the CDR3 is 14 residues. Germline V gene data show CDR1 as MNHEY and CDR2 as SVGAGI. Trimming removed 0 bases from V and 7 bases from J, with 12 bases in between. CDR3 protein: CASSYSSGIGEAFF. CDR3 coding DNA: TGTGCCAGCAGTTACTCGTCGGGGATCGGTGAAGCTTTCTTT.

The chain combines TRBV6-5 with TRBJ1-2, with 10 bases matching TRBD1. V shed 7 bases and J 6 bases; nucleotides not matched to a gene: 8. CDR1 is MNHEY, CDR2 SVGAGI, per germline. This CDR3 is built from 14 residues. CDR3 amino acids: CASTRDRGKDGYTF. The CDR3 coding sequence is TGTGCCAGCACCCGGGACAGGGGAAAGGATGGCTACACCTTC.

This clone was observed once. The V call is TRBV3-1 (or the pseudogene TRBV3-2), the J call TRBJ1-1; D is unresolved. Germline-derived CDR1 and CDR2 are LGHDT and YNNKEL (reference sequence). The CDR3 totals 15 residues. V dropped 4 bases and J dropped 1 base, with 13 bases sitting between them. The CDR3 region has the DNA TGTGCCAGCAGCCCCCTAGGTGGGAGGAACACTGAAGCTTTCTTT. Translation gives CASSPLGGRNTEAFF.

This chain joins TRBV15 and TRBJ1-6, with 7 bases aligning to TRBD1. The germline V gene has CDR1 LNHNV and CDR2 YYDKDF (reference sequence). This CDR3 contains 15 residues. V lost 3 bases, J lost 7 bases, and 6 bases stayed unmatched. CDR3 in amino acids: CATSRGQLQNSPLHF. CDR3 coding DNA: TGTGCCACCAGCAGGGGACAGCTCCAGAATTCACCCCTCCACTTT.

The rearrangement links TRBV9 to TRBJ2-1; D might be TRBD1 or TRBD2, each matching 5 bases. The CDR3 is 15 amino acids. V lost 4 bases and J 6 bases, leaving 17 bases between the germline ends. Germline loops: CDR1 SGDLS, CDR2 YYNGEE. The CDR3 bases are TGTGCCAGCAGCACTGGGACCTTGACAAGCAATGAGCAGTTCTTC. This gives the protein CASSTGTLTSNEQFF. Drawing the rest from reference TRBV9 and TRBJ2-1, the complete variable domain is DSGVTQTPKHLITATGQRVTLRCSPRSGDLSVYWYQQSLDQGLQFLIQYYNGEERAKGNILERFSAQQFPDLHSELNLSSLELGDSALYFCASSTGTLTSNEQFFGPGTRLTVL.

As DNA, the CDR3 is TGTGCCAGCATCATACCGTCTCGGCGACAGGGGGCGATGGGGGTAGGGGCAGATACGCAGTATTTT. It specifies CASIIPSRRQGAMGVGADTQYF. The genes are TRBV21-1 and TRBJ2-3; whether TRBD1, the table's D call, matches the DNA was not checked. TRBV21-1 counts as a pseudogene. The CDR3 totals 22 residues.

The chain links TRBV6-1 to TRBJ1-4, with 10 bases that match TRBD1. CDR3 length: 18 amino acids. Germline-derived CDR1 and CDR2 are MNHNS and SASEGT. J was trimmed by 2 bases and V by 3 bases; bases with no gene match: 9. Here the CDR3 reads CASSDLTGGESTNEKLFF. The CDR3 nucleotides read TGTGCCAGCAGTGATCTGACAGGGGGCGAGTCTACTAATGAAAAACTGTTTTTT.

V usage is TRBV6-1 and J usage is TRBJ1-3; D gene uncertain. Trimming left V 2 bases short and J 4 bases short, with 3 bases between. CDR1 is MNHNS and CDR2 is SASEGT in the germline V gene. This CDR3 has 12 amino acids. Written as DNA, the CDR3 is TGTGCCAGCAGTGAAATAGGAAACACCATATATTTT. This encodes CASSEIGNTIYF.

The rearrangement joins TRBV6-5 to TRBJ1-3; D remains unclear. Trimming took 0 bases from V and 2 from J, leaving 8 bases between them. The CDR3 totals 15 residues. Germline CDR1 reads MNHEY; CDR2 reads SVGAGI. The CDR3 loop is CASSYSTLTGNTIYF. The CDR3 DNA reads as TGTGCCAGCAGTTACTCGACACTTACTGGAAACACCATATATTTT.

The rearrangement uses TRBV4-1 and TRBJ1-1, with D maybe TRBD1 (5 bases). V dropped 0 bases and J dropped 5 bases, with 7 bases sitting between them. CDR1 is MGHRA and CDR2 is YSYEKL in the germline V gene. The CDR3 loop spans 13 amino acids. CDR3 DNA sequence: TGCGCCAGCAGCCAAGAAGAGGGGACTGAAGCTTTCTTT. This encodes CASSQEEGTEAFF.

V usage is TRBV6-5 and J usage is TRBJ1-4; the match to TRBD1 covers 9 bases. CDR1 is MNHEY and CDR2 is SVGAGI in the germline V gene. Trimming took 3 bases from V and 8 from J; bases not matched to a gene: 7. This CDR3 is 15 amino acids long. This CDR3 is CASSYTGGDSEKLFF. The CDR3 DNA reads as TGTGCCAGCAGTTATACAGGGGGCGATTCGGAAAAACTGTTTTTT.

This chain links TRBV12-3 or TRBV12-4 with TRBJ1-2, with D hard to call. This CDR3 comprises 13 residues. V gave up 6 bases and J gave up 2 bases, with 10 bases separating them. DNA for the CDR3: TGTGCCAGCAGGGTGGACGGCAACTATGGCTACACCTTC. Translated: CASRVDGNYGYTF.

The rearrangement links TRBV4-1 to TRBJ1-3; perhaps TRBD1 as D (6 bases). V was trimmed by 2 bases and J by 3 bases, leaving 11 bases between them. CDR1 MGHRA and CDR2 YSYEKL come from the germline V gene. The CDR3 sequence is 15 residues long. The CDR3 nucleotides read TGCGCCAGCAGCCAACGCGGACAGAATGGAAACACCATATATTTT. Its protein is CASSQRGQNGNTIYF.

The J gene is TRBJ1-1, the V gene TRBV10-3, with a tentative D call TRBD1 (6 bases). This CDR3 has 14 amino acids. The V and J ends lost 2 bases and 1 base respectively, with 8 bases between them. Germline V gene sequence: CDR1 ENHRY, CDR2 SYGVKD. CDR3 nucleotide sequence: TGTGCCATCAGTGAGGACAGGTCGAACACTGAAGCTTTCTTT. It is translated as CAISEDRSNTEAFF.

This clone was counted once. J is TRBJ2-7 and V is TRBV2; maybe TRBD1 (5 bases). Trimming took off 3 bases at V and 1 base at J, with 10 bases between the two ends. The CDR3 is 14 amino acids. Germline CDR1 is SNHLY and CDR2 is FYNNEI. Here the CDR3 DNA reads TGTGCCAGCAGTGATCAGGGTTGGTCCTACGAGCAGTACTTC. Amino acids: CASSDQGWSYEQYF.

This rearrangement joins TRBV14 to TRBJ1-1; D is possibly TRBD1 (6 bases). The germline gives CDR1 SGHDN, CDR2 FVKESK. Trimming took off 0 bases at V and 0 bases at J, with 14 bases between the two ends. The CDR3 totals 17 residues. CDR3 in DNA: TGTGCCAGCAGCCAAGACCTTGGACAGATAATGAACACTGAAGCTTTCTTT. Its protein is CASSQDLGQIMNTEAFF.

The V and J genes are TRBV19 and TRBJ2-1, with 12 bases fitting TRBD2. Germline CDR1 LNHDA, CDR2 SQIVND (reference sequence). The CDR3 covers 17 residues. Losses at the gene ends were 3 bases for V and 4 bases for J; bases not matched to a gene: 7. CDR3 loop: CASSIAASGGAYNEQFF. The CDR3 DNA follows: TGTGCCAGTAGTATCGCGGCTAGCGGGGGGGCATACAATGAGCAGTTCTTC.

The genes are TRBV11-2 and TRBJ2-3, with 7 bases aligning to TRBD1. CDR1 and CDR2 (germline): SGHAT, FQNNGV. Trimming removed 1 base from V and 2 bases from J; junction bases left unmatched: 6. This CDR3 comprises 16 residues. The CDR3 reads CASSLVGTVNTDTQYF. CDR3 nucleotide sequence: TGTGCCAGCAGCTTAGTAGGGACAGTAAACACAGATACGCAGTATTTT.

This chain uses TRBV6-5 with TRBJ1-1, with D possibly matching TRBD1 (5 bases). CDR1 and CDR2 (germline): MNHEY, SVGAGI. CDR3 size: 11 residues. V dropped 7 bases and J dropped 6 bases, with 9 bases sitting between them. The CDR3, as DNA: TGTGCCAGCAAGATAGGGGCTGAAGCTTTCTTT. It yields the protein CASKIGAEAFF.

This rearrangement joins TRBV18 to TRBJ1-6; TRBD1 aligns across 7 bases. The CDR3 is 15 residues long. The V and J ends lost 4 bases and 7 bases, in that order; junction bases with no gene match: 7. Germline V gives CDR1 KGHSH, CDR2 LQKENI. CDR3 amino acids: CASSLTGTDNSPLHF. Here the CDR3 DNA reads TGTGCCAGCTCACTAACCGGGACAGACAATTCACCCCTCCACTTT.

This sequence joins TRBV28 and TRBJ1-1; 7 bases are shared with TRBD1. J lost 6 bases, V lost 6 bases, and 4 bases had no gene match. Germline values: CDR1 MDHEN, CDR2 SYDVKM. The CDR3 runs to 12 residues. The CDR3 coding sequence is TGTGCCAGCAGGTCACAGGGGTCTGAAGCTTTCTTT. Its translation is CASRSQGSEAFF.